This record concerns one T cell receptor (beta chain) sequence. Time point here: pre-sensitization, week 0. The treatment is: therapeutic diphenylcyclopropenone sensitization with weekly scalp DPC. Total RNA was extracted from unfractionated whole blood. In the source study's methods: Between 23,224 and 690,600 TCRs appeared in each sample, and the median stood at around 92,000. One entry per CDR3 protein, called by TCRdb with MiXCR from the RACE reads. What appears here as the V and J calls and clone size reflects TCRdb's work, not the paper's. The sample lists around 180,000 distinct CDR3 sequences; more than 25% were seen once. The data originate from a study of human T cells and chemical hapten exposure. Turning to the study itself: Minor pooled library volume differences mainly drove per-sample TCR yield variation.

CDR3 length equals 13 residues. V lost 1 base and J lost 3, with 8 bases in between. Germline CDR1 SQVTM, CDR2 ANQGSEA. The J gene is TRBJ2-3, the V gene TRBV29-1; D is perhaps TRBD2 (5 bases). This clonotype was obtained from a woman under 40 with alopecia areata. Some clones in this sample may be carry-over from other donors' samples. The sample consisted of whole blood, taken in connection with sensitization to the hapten diphenylcyclopropenone (DPC). Written as DNA, the CDR3 is TGCAGCGTTGAAGTAGCGTCGACAGATACGCAGTATTTT. Protein: CSVEVASTDTQYF.